Listed here are 31 T cell receptor beta chains from one sample, sequenced in a study of blood T cell repertoires in COVID-19. Libraries were prepared by immunoSEQ multiplex PCR; TCRdb keeps only in-frame clonotypes and omits some of them. The repertoire holds some 300,000 clones, with around nine tenths as singletons. The sequenced material came from peripheral blood. The receptors originated from a man between 65 and 79 years old with acute or convalescent COVID-19.

As concerns this clone: This likely traces to a read error, being one base from a far larger clone. V gene TRBV7-8 combines with J gene TRBJ1-2, with 9 positions matching TRBD1. Per germline, CDR1 SGHVS and CDR2 FQNEAQ. This CDR3 is 13 amino acids long. After removal of 5 bases from V and 5 bases from J, the junction contained 3 bases not matched to a gene. Here the CDR3 DNA reads TGTGCCAGCAGCCTGGGACAGGGATATGGCTACACCTTC. It yields the protein CASSLGQGYGYTF.

V gene TRBV6-2 or TRBV6-3 combines with J gene TRBJ2-2; unclear D gene. The CDR3 runs 18 residues. Between the trimmed V and J ends, which lost 4 bases and 0 bases, there was a span of 18 bases. The germline CDR1 and CDR2 sequences are MNHEY and SVGEGT. CDR3 loop: CASSSNRFSNANTGELFF. The DNA of the CDR3 is TGTGCCAGCAGTTCGAACAGATTTTCAAACGCGAACACCGGGGAGCTGTTTTTT.

The chain links TRBV2 to TRBJ1-4; tentatively, D is TRBD1 (6 bases). Germline-derived CDR1 and CDR2 are SNHLY and FYNNEI. V shed 4 bases and J shed 5 bases, with 14 bases lying between them. The CDR3 is 15 amino acids. CDR3 residues: CASSAVTGTNEKLFF. The CDR3 DNA is TGTGCCAGCAGTGCCGTAACCGGGACAAATGAAAAACTGTTTTTT.

This clone has only one observation. J is TRBJ2-2 and V is TRBV7-9; D is possibly TRBD1 (6 bases). Germline V lookup: CDR1 SEHNR, CDR2 FQNEAQ (reference sequence). Trimming removed 8 bases from V and 0 bases from J, with 13 bases in between. CDR3 size: 15 residues. The DNA for the CDR3 is TGTGCCAGCCCAGGGGCGGTGACGAACACCGGGGAGCTGTTTTTT. Translating gives CASPGAVTNTGELFF.

This clone came up a few times. This rearrangement joins TRBV15 to TRBJ2-5; TRBD2 aligns across 9 bases. The V and J ends lost 2 bases and 4 bases, in that order; junction bases with no gene match: 8. From germline, CDR1 is LNHNV and CDR2 YYDKDF (reference sequence). There are 16 residues in the CDR3. CDR3 in DNA: TGTGCCACCAGCAGACTATTCCTAGCGGGGCTAGAGACCCAGTACTTC. It yields the protein CATSRLFLAGLETQYF.

The rearrangement links TRBV28 to TRBJ2-3, with a tentative D call TRBD1 (6 bases). The germline V gene has CDR1 MDHEN and CDR2 SYDVKM. V was trimmed by 2 bases and J by 5 bases, leaving 11 bases between them. CDR3 length: 14 residues. CDR3 in DNA: TGTGCCAGCAGTTTACCTACGACAGGAGATACGCAGTATTTT. This translates into CASSLPTTGDTQYF.

The chain couples TRBV7-3 to TRBJ1-1; D perhaps matches TRBD1 (5 bases). Germline-derived CDR1 and CDR2 are SGHTA and FQGTGA. V shed 2 bases and J shed 1 base, with 11 bases lying between them. The CDR3 is made up of 15 amino acids. CDR3 region: CASSLFGRANTEAFF. CDR3 bases: TGTGCCAGCAGCTTATTCGGCAGGGCGAACACTGAAGCTTTCTTT.

The chain employs TRBV18 and TRBJ2-2; D is ambiguous. V was cut by 3 bases and J by 7 bases, with 3 bases left in between. CDR1 and CDR2 from the germline V gene are KGHSH and LQKENI. CDR3 length: 11 residues. As DNA, the CDR3 is TGTGCCAGCTCACCCCTCGGGGAGCTGTTTTTT. Protein sequence: CASSPLGELFF.

In regard to this clone: In the same sample, other DNA sequences code for this CDR3. V gene TRBV28 combines with J gene TRBJ1-5, with D possibly TRBD1 on 6 matching bases. CDR3 length: 15 amino acids. Trimming took 2 bases from V and 2 from J, leaving 10 bases between them. Germline V lookup: CDR1 MDHEN, CDR2 SYDVKM. The CDR3: CASSLAGVGNQPQHF. Written as DNA, the CDR3 is TGTGCCAGCAGTTTAGCAGGGGTGGGCAATCAGCCCCAGCATTTT.

The rearrangement uses TRBV18 and TRBJ2-1; a weak D match, TRBD1 (6 bases). CDR1 is KGHSH, CDR2 LQKENI, per germline. The CDR3 is 15 amino acids. Trimming stripped 0 bases from V and 6 bases from J, with 12 bases between. The CDR3, as DNA: TGTGCCAGCTCACCACCCCGGACAGCCGGCAATGAGCAGTTCTTC. Translated, it gives CASSPPRTAGNEQFF.

DNA of the CDR3: TGTGCCAGCAGCCAAAACGGACTAGCGGGATTCTACGAGCAGTACTTC. Encoded protein: CASSQNGLAGFYEQYF. This rearrangement joins TRBV4-2 to TRBJ2-7; TRBD2 matches 12 bases. Germline loops: CDR1 LGHNA, CDR2 YNFKEQ. The V segment lost 2 bases and the J segment 3 bases; nucleotides outside the gene matches: 5. The CDR3 totals 16 residues.

The chain couples TRBV2 to TRBJ1-5, with D possibly TRBD1 on 5 matching bases. The CDR3 sequence is 13 residues long. V gave up 6 bases and J gave up 5 bases, with 11 bases separating them. Germline CDR1 reads SNHLY; CDR2 reads FYNNEI. The CDR3 region is CASRPGMDQPQHF. DNA for the CDR3: TGTGCCAGCAGGCCAGGGATGGATCAGCCCCAGCATTTT.

The CDR3 nucleotides are TGTGCCAGTAGCCCGACCGGGAAGGCGGGATCTAGCACAGATACGCAGTATTTT. Amino acid sequence: CASSPTGKAGSSTDTQYF. The chain employs TRBV19 and TRBJ2-3; possibly TRBD2 for D (6 bases). Per germline, CDR1 LNHDA and CDR2 SQIVND (reference sequence). CDR3 length: 18 amino acids. Trimming pared 6 bases from V and 0 bases from J, leaving 22 bases between.

This clone was recorded once. This rearrangement joins TRBV29-1 to TRBJ2-5; 8 positions agree with TRBD1. Germline V lookup: CDR1 SQVTM, CDR2 ANQGSEA. The trim removed 6 bases at V and 1 base at J, leaving 10 bases unmatched. CDR3 length equals 15 residues. CDR3 in amino acids: CSVQGTGDLQETQYF. CDR3 in DNA: TGCAGCGTCCAAGGGACAGGTGACCTCCAAGAGACCCAGTACTTC.

This chain joins TRBV28 and TRBJ2-3, with 7 nucleotides matching TRBD2. The V gene's germline CDR1 is MDHEN and CDR2 SYDVKM. CDR3 length equals 17 residues. The V segment lost 6 bases and the J segment 3 bases; nucleotides outside the gene matches: 15. The CDR3 spells CASSRGSLGGVTDTQYF. CDR3 DNA: TGTGCCAGCAGCCGCGGCTCCTTGGGAGGGGTAACAGATACGCAGTATTTT.

The V and J genes are TRBV5-1 and TRBJ2-6; D is ambiguous. This CDR3 spans 17 amino acids. V was shortened by 0 bases and J by 2 bases, with 12 bases between the two germline ends. Looked up from germline, CDR1 is SGHRS and CDR2 is YFSETQ. Here the CDR3 DNA reads TGCGCCAGCAGCTTGGTCCCGCCCTTAGCTGGGGCCAACGTCCTGACTTTC. This sequence encodes CASSLVPPLAGANVLTF.

The rearrangement links TRBV27 to TRBJ2-1; 14 bases map to TRBD2. The J segment lost 0 bases and the V segment lost 8 bases, leaving 12 bases of the junction unmatched. The CDR3 runs to 19 residues. In germline, CDR1 is MNHEY, CDR2 SMNVEV (reference sequence). This CDR3 reads CASGRRTSGGSYSYNEQFF. CDR3 DNA: TGTGCCAGCGGCCGAAGGACTAGCGGGGGGTCCTACTCCTACAATGAGCAGTTCTTC.

This rearrangement joins TRBV28 to TRBJ2-7; D gene uncertain. From germline, CDR1 is MDHEN and CDR2 SYDVKM. V was clipped by 8 bases and J by 0 bases, with 11 bases between them. CDR3 size: 13 residues. CDR3 in amino acids: CASCKHLSYEQYF. As DNA, the CDR3 is TGTGCCAGCTGCAAACACCTCTCCTACGAGCAGTACTTC.

The chain recombines TRBV5-1 with TRBJ2-2, with 8 bases matching TRBD1. The CDR3 sequence is 13 residues long. The germline CDR1 and CDR2 sequences are SGHRS and YFSETQ. The V and J ends lost 3 bases and 9 bases, in that order; junction bases with no gene match: 4. The CDR3 here is CASSSTGEWELFF. The CDR3 DNA sequence: TGCGCCAGCAGCTCGACAGGGGAGTGGGAGCTGTTTTTT.

The chain uses TRBV25-1 and TRBJ2-1; the D is unclear. This CDR3 contains 13 residues. CDR1 and CDR2 (germline): MGHDK, SYGVNS. V gave up 1 base and J gave up 8 bases, with 9 bases separating them. The CDR3 nucleotides are TGTGCCAGCAGTGAATTTAGTGCCCATGAGCAGTTCTTC. Protein: CASSEFSAHEQFF.

The gene calls are TRBV10-1 and TRBJ1-2; possible D gene TRBD1, 5 bases. The CDR3 extends over 14 amino acids. The germline V gene has CDR1 WNHNN and CDR2 SYGVQD (reference sequence). The V and J ends lost 0 bases and 8 bases respectively, with 13 bases between them. The CDR3 region has the DNA TGCGCCAGCAGTGAGTCGAGGCAGGGTCGAGGCTACACCTTC. Translated, it gives CASSESRQGRGYTF.

The genes are TRBV7-9 and TRBJ2-3; 9 bases match TRBD1. The CDR3 runs to 15 residues. V lost 5 bases and J lost 2; bases outside the gene matches: 5. From germline, CDR1 is SEHNR and CDR2 FQNEAQ (reference sequence). The CDR3 bases are TGTGCCAGCAGCCGAGGGACAGGGAACACAGATACGCAGTATTTT. Protein product: CASSRGTGNTDTQYF. The full variable domain, its missing parts supplied by reference TRBV7-9 and TRBJ2-3, is DTGVSQNPRHKITKRGQNVTFRCDPISEHNRLYWYRQTLGQGPEFLTYFQNEAQLEKSRLLSDRFSAERPKGSFSTLEIQRTEQGDSAMYLCASSRGTGNTDTQYFGPGTRLTVL.

The chain has TRBV18 and TRBJ1-3; D might be TRBD1 (6 bases). Germline lookup yields CDR1 KGHSH and CDR2 LQKENI. V was shortened by 1 base and J by 0 bases, with 13 bases between the two germline ends. The CDR3 is 17 residues long. The DNA of the CDR3 is TGTGCCAGCTCACCACTTAACAGGGCTGTCTCTGGAAACACCATATATTTT. Its protein is CASSPLNRAVSGNTIYF.

This clone appeared many times. This chain links TRBV30 with TRBJ2-5; 10 positions match TRBD2. The germline V gene has CDR1 GTSNPN and CDR2 SVGIG (reference sequence). J gave up 3 bases and V 5 bases, and 0 bases lay outside the gene matches. The CDR3 covers 12 residues. As DNA, the CDR3 is TGTGCCTGGGGACTAGCGGAAGAGACCCAGTACTTC. Translation: CAWGLAEETQYF.

The chain uses TRBV12-3 or TRBV12-4 and TRBJ1-1, with D possibly TRBD1 on 6 matching bases. CDR3 length equals 13 residues. V lost 6 bases, J lost 5 bases, and 13 bases lay in between. The CDR3 loop reads CASRVLGGTEAFF. The DNA of the CDR3 is TGTGCCAGCAGAGTCCTAGGGGGTACTGAAGCTTTCTTT.

V gene TRBV24-1 combines with J gene TRBJ2-1, with 7 bases fitting TRBD2. V was pared by 6 bases and J by 11 bases, with 9 bases of the junction left unmatched. This CDR3 has 13 residues. Germline V CDR1 and CDR2: KGHDR, SFDVKD. The CDR3 DNA sequence: TGTGCCACCAGTCCCGGGACTACCACCCAGCAGTTCTTC. This translates into CATSPGTTTQQFF.

The rearrangement links TRBV18 to TRBJ2-2; D may be TRBD2 (6 bases). The CDR3 has 16 residues. Germline loops: CDR1 KGHSH, CDR2 LQKENI. The V end lost 4 bases, the J end lost 0 bases, and 12 bases lay between the germline ends. This CDR3 reads CASSRALASNTGELFF. The CDR3 region has the DNA TGTGCCAGCTCACGGGCTCTAGCGTCGAACACCGGGGAGCTGTTTTTT.

Remarks on this clone: At one end, the junction sequence differs from germline, possibly due to a read error. The V and J genes are TRBV10-3 and TRBJ2-6, with 8 bases lining up with TRBD1. The germline gives CDR1 ENHRY, CDR2 SYGVKD. The CDR3 runs 14 residues. The CDR3 reads CAISGQGEADVLTF. Here the CDR3 DNA reads TGTGCCATCTCCGGACAGGGAGAGGCCGACGTCCTGACTTTC.

The chain carries TRBV7-9 and TRBJ1-6, with 7 positions matching TRBD1. Germline CDR1 reads SEHNR; CDR2 reads FQNEAQ (reference sequence). This CDR3 has 16 amino acids. The trim removed 5 bases at V and 14 bases at J, leaving 18 bases unmatched. The CDR3 sequence is CASSPEGQSLNPTLHF. CDR3 in DNA: TGTGCCAGCAGCCCCGAGGGACAGTCTCTAAACCCTACCCTCCACTTT. Full variable domain (remainder filled in from reference TRBV7-9 and TRBJ1-6): DTGVSQNPRHKITKRGQNVTFRCDPISEHNRLYWYRQTLGQGPEFLTYFQNEAQLEKSRLLSDRFSAERPKGSFSTLEIQRTEQGDSAMYLCASSPEGQSLNPTLHFGNGTRLTVT.

V gene TRBV23-1 combines with J gene TRBJ1-5; weak D call: TRBD1 (5 bases). TRBV23-1 is designated an ORF whose function remains uncertain. The germline V and J ends were trimmed by 0 bases and 0 bases, with 12 bases remaining between them. The CDR3 sequence is 17 residues long. CDR3 sequence reads: CASSQSFAGNSNQPQHF. Here the CDR3 DNA reads TGCGCCAGCAGTCAATCGTTCGCAGGGAATAGCAATCAGCCCCAGCATTTT.

V is TRBV5-5 and J is TRBJ2-1, with 8 positions matching TRBD1. V lost 4 bases and J lost 2; bases outside the gene matches: 5. Germline values: CDR1 SGHKS, CDR2 YYEKEE (reference sequence). The CDR3 has 15 amino acids. The CDR3 bases are TGTGCCAGCAGCCAGACCAGGGGGCCCTACAATGAGCAGTTCTTC. Translation gives CASSQTRGPYNEQFF.